A single sample is the source of the 25 T cell receptor beta chains below, sequenced in a study of control samples from healthy donors and cancer patients. TCRdb's copy holds only in-frame clones and misses some; the assay was immunoSEQ multiplex PCR. This repertoire shows 95,000 to 130,000 clones, around 87% found once; its top ten account for less than 1.5%. The sample comprised PBMCs. These receptors originate from a woman aged 50 to 60 with colorectal cancer.

Note on this clone: The sample carries other DNA sequences with the same CDR3. The chain carries TRBV3-1 (or the pseudogene TRBV3-2) and TRBJ2-1; 11 bases map to TRBD2. With 4 bases clipped from V and 5 bases from J, the junction kept 4 bases outside the gene matches. Germline assignment: CDR1 LGHDT and CDR2 YNNKEL (reference sequence). CDR3 length: 15 amino acids. CDR3 sequence reads: CASSPGLAGNNEQFF. The CDR3 DNA sequence: TGTGCCAGCAGCCCCGGACTAGCGGGTAACAATGAGCAGTTCTTC.

The chain employs TRBV2 and TRBJ1-2, with D possibly matching TRBD1 (5 bases). The ends were cut back, 5 bases at V and 3 bases at J, with 16 bases in the middle. Germline assignment: CDR1 SNHLY and CDR2 FYNNEI. CDR3 length equals 15 residues. CDR3 sequence (DNA): TGTGCCAGCAGTTTAAAACTTCGGGGCGACTATGGCTACACCTTC. It encodes CASSLKLRGDYGYTF.

CDR3 in DNA: TGTGCCACCAGCAAGACGCCCGCAACTAATGAAAAACTGTTTTTT. This sequence encodes CATSKTPATNEKLFF. The chain couples TRBV15 to TRBJ1-4; no clear D. The ends were cut back, 4 bases at V and 0 bases at J, with 9 bases in the middle. The V gene's germline CDR1 is LNHNV and CDR2 YYDKDF (reference sequence). The CDR3 loop spans 15 amino acids.

This chain links TRBV27 with TRBJ1-5; 9 bases agree with TRBD1. CDR1 is MNHEY and CDR2 is SMNVEV in the germline V gene (reference sequence). This CDR3 comprises 14 residues. Trimming took 0 bases from V and 10 from J; bases not matched to a gene: 4. This CDR3 is CASSLSDRGGPQHF. For the CDR3, the DNA is TGTGCCAGCAGTTTATCGGACAGGGGAGGCCCCCAGCATTTT.

V usage is TRBV10-3 and J usage is TRBJ1-1, with a possible D match to TRBD1 (5 bases). Trimming pared 3 bases from V and 0 bases from J, leaving 20 bases between. The CDR3 length is 18 residues. Germline loops: CDR1 ENHRY, CDR2 SYGVKD. The CDR3 sequence: CAISDRGGTYEVNTEAFF. In DNA form, the CDR3 reads TGTGCCATCAGTGATCGGGGCGGGACTTACGAGGTGAACACTGAAGCTTTCTTT.

The chain couples TRBV28 to TRBJ1-2; the match to TRBD1 covers 7 bases. CDR1 is MDHEN and CDR2 is SYDVKM in the germline V gene. V was clipped by 4 bases and J by 1 base; unmatched bases: 21. This CDR3 contains 20 residues. The CDR3 coding sequence is TGTGCCAGCAGTTATTACATCCAGGGGGTTATGTGGGACCTTAACTATGGCTACACCTTC. Translated: CASSYYIQGVMWDLNYGYTF.

This rearrangement joins TRBV29-1 to TRBJ2-3; a possible D gene is TRBD2 (6 bases). Trimming took 3 bases from V and 6 from J, leaving 25 bases between them. Looked up from germline, CDR1 is SQVTM and CDR2 is ANQGSEA. The CDR3 totals 17 residues. The CDR3 sequence is CSVDYPPRGRREDTQYF. DNA for the CDR3: TGCAGCGTTGATTACCCCCCCCGTGGCAGGAGGGAGGATACGCAGTATTTT.

This chain joins TRBV4-1 and TRBJ2-7, with D unresolved. Germline V lookup: CDR1 MGHRA, CDR2 YSYEKL. Trimming stripped 6 bases from V and 2 bases from J, with 5 bases between. The CDR3 runs 11 residues. CDR3 sequence reads: CASRGAYEQYF. In DNA, the CDR3 is TGCGCCAGCAGGGGCGCCTACGAGCAGTACTTC.

This chain uses TRBV7-9 with TRBJ2-2, with TRBD1 matching over 8 bases. This CDR3 contains 17 residues. V shed 1 base and J 6 bases; nucleotides not matched to a gene: 10. Germline lookup yields CDR1 SEHNR and CDR2 FQNEAQ (reference sequence). This CDR3 is CASSLEAGGDHSGELFF. The CDR3 region has the DNA TGTGCCAGCAGCTTAGAAGCAGGGGGCGATCATTCCGGGGAGCTGTTTTTT. Using reference TRBV7-9 and TRBJ2-2 for the parts outside the CDR3, the full variable domain is DTGVSQNPRHKITKRGQNVTFRCDPISEHNRLYWYRQTLGQGPEFLTYFQNEAQLEKSRLLSDRFSAERPKGSFSTLEIQRTEQGDSAMYLCASSLEAGGDHSGELFFGEGSRLTVL.

This chain uses TRBV2 with TRBJ1-5; no clear D gene. With 4 bases removed from V and 4 bases from J, the gap between germline ends came to 17 bases. The CDR3 extends over 16 amino acids. The V gene's germline CDR1 is SNHLY and CDR2 FYNNEI. The CDR3 protein is CASSVSVRAGNQPQHF. CDR3 DNA: TGTGCCAGCAGTGTCAGTGTTCGGGCAGGAAATCAGCCCCAGCATTTT.

The chain links TRBV19 to TRBJ1-2, with D perhaps TRBD1 (6 bases). Germline V gene sequence: CDR1 LNHDA, CDR2 SQIVND (reference sequence). The CDR3 is 14 residues long. V lost 3 bases and J 4 bases, leaving 12 bases between the germline ends. CDR3 in amino acids: CASSIQGRGYGYTF. The CDR3 coding sequence is TGTGCCAGTAGTATCCAGGGGCGCGGCTATGGCTACACCTTC.

The chain recombines TRBV12-3 or TRBV12-4 with TRBJ1-6, with D perhaps TRBD1 (5 bases). V lost 5 bases and J 8 bases, leaving 7 bases between the germline ends. This CDR3 comprises 12 residues. This chain's CDR3 is CASSEGYSPLHF. CDR3 DNA sequence: TGTGCCAGCAGTGAGGGGTATTCACCCCTCCACTTT.

The chain uses TRBV28 and TRBJ1-3; D not certain. The CDR3 is made up of 13 amino acids. Germline V gives CDR1 MDHEN, CDR2 SYDVKM. Trimming stripped 2 bases from V and 8 bases from J, with 10 bases between. CDR3 nucleotides: TGTGCCAGCAGTTTAATTGAGGCACACACCATATATTTT. This translates into CASSLIEAHTIYF.

The V and J genes are TRBV19 and TRBJ2-7; D unclear. Germline loops: CDR1 LNHDA, CDR2 SQIVND (reference sequence). The CDR3 runs to 14 residues. With 5 bases removed from V and 3 bases from J, the gap between germline ends came to 14 bases. CDR3 in amino acids: CASSAQAEFYEQYF. The CDR3 DNA sequence: TGTGCCAGTAGTGCTCAGGCCGAATTCTACGAGCAGTACTTC.

The chain links TRBV19 to TRBJ1-2; no clear D. Trimming took 7 bases from V and 0 from J, leaving 15 bases between them. CDR1 is LNHDA, CDR2 SQIVND, per germline (reference sequence). This CDR3 has 15 amino acids. The chain's CDR3 is CASMVPGLANYGYTF. For the CDR3, the DNA is TGTGCCAGTATGGTCCCGGGCTTAGCTAACTATGGCTACACCTTC.

The chain joins TRBV5-1 to TRBJ2-2; 8 bases are a match to TRBD1. Trimming at V came to 2 bases and at J to 1 base, leaving 4 bases not matched to a gene. This CDR3 comprises 16 residues. From germline, CDR1 is SGHRS and CDR2 YFSETQ. The CDR3 loop is CASSLRQGQNTGELFF. The DNA of the CDR3 is TGCGCCAGCAGCTTACGACAGGGGCAGAACACCGGGGAGCTGTTTTTT.

The CDR3: CASSELSRLEQETQYF. The DNA for the CDR3 is TGTGCCAGCAGTGAATTAAGCAGGTTAGAACAAGAGACCCAGTACTTC. This chain connects TRBV6-1 to TRBJ2-5, with no clear D. From germline, CDR1 is MNHNS and CDR2 SASEGT. The CDR3 extends over 16 amino acids. The V end lost 2 bases, the J end lost 2 bases, and 15 bases lay between the germline ends.

The chain uses TRBV30 and TRBJ2-7; 11 nucleotides align to TRBD1. This CDR3 has 12 residues. Germline-derived CDR1 and CDR2 are GTSNPN and SVGIG (reference sequence). With 7 bases clipped from V and 3 bases from J, the junction kept 2 bases outside the gene matches. The CDR3 is CAYGTGGYEQYF. CDR3 nucleotides: TGTGCCTACGGGACAGGGGGCTACGAGCAGTACTTC. The whole variable domain, filled in from reference TRBV30 and TRBJ2-7, reads SQTIHQWPATLVQPVGSPLSLECTVEGTSNPNLYWYRQAAGRGLQLLFYSVGIGQISSEVPQNLSASRPQDRQFILSSKKLLLSDSGFYLCAYGTGGYEQYFGPGTRLTVT.

This chain connects TRBV5-1 to TRBJ2-7, with a weak D call TRBD1 (5 bases). V was pared by 0 bases and J by 3 bases, with 10 bases between. The CDR3 has 14 amino acids. Germline V gene data show CDR1 as SGHRS and CDR2 as YFSETQ. The CDR3 reads CASSLDWGSYEQYF. For the CDR3, the DNA is TGCGCCAGCAGCTTGGACTGGGGCAGCTACGAGCAGTACTTC.

This rearrangement joins TRBV3-1 (or the pseudogene TRBV3-2) to TRBJ1-6; D gene unclear. In germline, CDR1 is LGHDT, CDR2 YNNKEL (reference sequence). CDR3 length equals 14 residues. V was cut by 4 bases and J by 7 bases, with 11 bases left in between. DNA of the CDR3: TGTGCCAGCAGCCCACTCCATTTAAATTCACCCCTCCACTTT. Protein product: CASSPLHLNSPLHF.

The chain is built from TRBV11-2 and TRBJ1-2, with 7 bases identical to TRBD1. In germline, CDR1 is SGHAT, CDR2 FQNNGV. There are 15 residues in the CDR3. The ends lost 2 bases at V and 0 bases at J; junction bases unmatched: 3. The CDR3 sequence: CASSLTQGANYGYTF. CDR3 in DNA: TGTGCCAGCAGCTTAACGCAGGGGGCTAACTATGGCTACACCTTC.

The CDR3 loop reads CASSLRQLGTYFKGQYF. The CDR3 DNA sequence: TGTGCCAGCAGCTTAAGGCAGCTCGGGACCTACTTTAAGGGGCAGTACTTC. The V call is TRBV7-8, the J call TRBJ2-7; TRBD1 or TRBD2 may be the D gene (5 bases each). Trimming took off 2 bases at V and 9 bases at J, with 26 bases between the two ends. This CDR3 contains 17 residues. Germline V lookup: CDR1 SGHVS, CDR2 FQNEAQ.

The chain combines TRBV18 with TRBJ2-5; 13 nucleotides match TRBD2. V was clipped by 3 bases and J by 5 bases; unmatched bases: 6. The germline V gene has CDR1 KGHSH and CDR2 LQKENI. This CDR3 spans 16 amino acids. CDR3 coding DNA: TGTGCCAGCTCACCGAGGACTAGCGGGAGTTGGGAGACCCAGTACTTC. Residues: CASSPRTSGSWETQYF.

The chain links TRBV7-9 to TRBJ2-1; D uncertain. Germline V CDR1 and CDR2: SEHNR, FQNEAQ (reference sequence). Trimming stripped 5 bases from V and 3 bases from J, with 14 bases between. The CDR3 has 15 amino acids. CDR3 bases: TGTGCCAGCAGCCCGCCGTGGGGTGGCTACAATGAGCAGTTCTTC. This sequence encodes CASSPPWGGYNEQFF.

This sequence joins TRBV7-3 and TRBJ2-1; 8 bases fit TRBD2. This CDR3 contains 16 residues. The V and J ends lost 4 bases and 0 bases, in that order; junction bases with no gene match: 5. The germline CDR1 and CDR2 sequences are SGHTA and FQGTGA. Here the CDR3 reads CASSSIGTSSYNEQFF. The CDR3 nucleotides read TGTGCCAGCAGCTCAATAGGGACTAGCTCCTACAATGAGCAGTTCTTC.